Listed here are 21 T cell receptor beta chains from one sample, sequenced in a study of blood T cell repertoires in COVID-19. The assay was immunoSEQ multiplex PCR, and TCRdb's table has in-frame clones only and misses some. The sample consists of around 280,000 clones, around 91% of them appearing once. Sequenced sample: PBMCs or T cells enriched from blood (not recorded which). The source of these receptors is a woman between 18 and 29 years old with acute COVID-19.

The chain joins TRBV5-8 to TRBJ2-5, with D uncertain. Trimming removed 1 base from V and 3 bases from J, with 7 bases in between. The CDR3 runs 13 residues. Germline V CDR1 and CDR2: SGHTS, YDEGEE. The CDR3 here is CASSLYNEETQYF. Here the CDR3 DNA reads TGTGCCAGCAGCTTGTACAACGAAGAGACCCAGTACTTC.

The chain recombines TRBV9 with TRBJ2-7; 10 bases agree with TRBD1. This CDR3 region has 12 residues. V dropped 7 bases and J dropped 2; count of bases not matched to a gene: 0. Per the germline V gene, CDR1 is SGDLS and CDR2 is YYNGEE. In DNA form, the CDR3 reads TGTGCCAGCGGGACAGGGGCCTACGAGCAGTACTTC. Its translation: CASGTGAYEQYF.

The genes are TRBV5-1 and TRBJ2-5; TRBD1 is a possible D gene (6 bases). V lost 2 bases and J lost 2, with 10 bases in between. CDR1 is SGHRS, CDR2 YFSETQ, per germline. The CDR3 spans 14 residues. The CDR3: CASSFRRGQETQYF. CDR3 DNA sequence: TGCGCCAGCAGCTTCCGTAGGGGGCAAGAGACCCAGTACTTC.

This clone appeared a few times. The chain uses TRBV7-6 and TRBJ2-2; 9 nucleotides line up with TRBD2. The CDR3 covers 16 residues. Germline trimming cut 5 bases from V and 1 base from J; bases unmatched to any gene: 5. CDR1 SGHVS and CDR2 FNYEAQ come from the germline V gene. CDR3 nucleotide sequence: TGTGCCAGCAGCCCGATAGCGGGAGTGAACACCGGGGAGCTGTTTTTT. It translates to CASSPIAGVNTGELFF. The variable domain in full, with the rest retrieved from reference TRBV7-6 and TRBJ2-2, is GAGVSQSPRYKVTKRGQDVALRCDPISGHVSLYWYRQALGQGPEFLTYFNYEAQQDKSGLPNDRFSAERPEGSISTLTIQRTEQRDSAMYRCASSPIAGVNTGELFFGEGSRLTVL.

The chain links TRBV19 to TRBJ2-7; perhaps TRBD2 as D (6 bases). V was pared by 6 bases and J by 3 bases, with 18 bases between. CDR3 length: 15 amino acids. Germline V CDR1 and CDR2: LNHDA, SQIVND (reference sequence). The CDR3 DNA reads as TGTGCCAGTAGGCCCGTCGGAGGGACGTTCTACGAGCAGTACTTC. It codes for CASRPVGGTFYEQYF.

The chain employs TRBV19 and TRBJ1-1, with TRBD1 matching 8 bases. Trimming removed 6 bases from V and 1 base from J; junction bases left unmatched: 4. The CDR3 consists of 14 residues. Germline-derived CDR1 and CDR2 are LNHDA and SQIVND (reference sequence). The CDR3 DNA reads TGTGCCAGTAGGGACAGGGAGGCGAACACTGAAGCTTTCTTT. The encoded protein is CASRDREANTEAFF.

The chain uses TRBV27 and TRBJ2-1; 10 nucleotides align to TRBD2. Germline V gene sequence: CDR1 MNHEY, CDR2 SMNVEV (reference sequence). The J segment lost 2 bases and the V segment lost 6 bases, leaving 7 bases of the junction unmatched. The CDR3 sequence is 16 residues long. The DNA of the CDR3 is TGTGCCAGCAGCAACCCCGGGACTAGCGCCTACAATGAGCAGTTCTTC. This sequence encodes CASSNPGTSAYNEQFF.

The rearrangement links TRBV13 to TRBJ2-1; maybe TRBD2 (5 bases). CDR1 and CDR2 (germline): PRHDT, FYEKMQ (reference sequence). The CDR3 spans 15 residues. Trimming shortened V by 6 bases and J by 4 bases, and 16 bases separated the two germline ends. DNA of the CDR3: TGTGCCAGCAGTAGCCAGCGGACGGCGTACAATGAGCAGTTCTTC. It encodes CASSSQRTAYNEQFF. Full variable domain (missing parts from reference TRBV13 and TRBJ2-1): AAGVIQSPRHLIKEKRETATLKCYPIPRHDTVYWYQQGPGQDPQFLISFYEKMQSDKGSIPDRFSAQQFSDYHSELNMSSLELGDSALYFCASSSQRTAYNEQFFGPGTRLTVL.

The chain employs TRBV20-1 and TRBJ2-7, with 10 bases identical to TRBD1. The CDR3 covers 19 residues. The germline gives CDR1 DFQATT, CDR2 SNEGSKA (reference sequence). V trimming: 3 bases; J trimming: 1 base; junction bases outside the gene matches: 18. As DNA, the CDR3 is TGCAGTGCTAGTGCAGGGCTCCGGGACAGGGGTGATTATTCCTACGAGCAGTACTTC. Translating gives CSASAGLRDRGDYSYEQYF.

V is TRBV7-9 and J is TRBJ1-1; 8 nucleotides match TRBD1. Trimming cost V 1 base and J 1 base; bases outside gene matches: 8. Germline V CDR1 and CDR2: SEHNR, FQNEAQ (reference sequence). This CDR3 region has 17 residues. The CDR3 DNA is TGTGCCAGCAGCTTAGAGTTAGGACAGGGAGCGAACACTGAAGCTTTCTTT. Protein: CASSLELGQGANTEAFF.

V and J are TRBV30 and TRBJ2-5, with 13 bases matching TRBD2. Germline V gives CDR1 GTSNPN, CDR2 SVGIG (reference sequence). The CDR3 is 15 amino acids. Trimming at V came to 2 bases and at J to 4 bases, leaving 4 bases not matched to a gene. CDR3 amino acids: CAWSTGLAGVETQYF. CDR3 bases: TGTGCCTGGAGTACCGGACTAGCGGGAGTAGAGACCCAGTACTTC. The variable domain in full, with the rest retrieved from reference TRBV30 and TRBJ2-5, is SQTIHQWPATLVQPVGSPLSLECTVEGTSNPNLYWYRQAAGRGLQLLFYSVGIGQISSEVPQNLSASRPQDRQFILSSKKLLLSDSGFYLCAWSTGLAGVETQYFGPGTRLLVL.

This clone was picked up a small number of times. The chain links TRBV7-9 to TRBJ2-5; TRBD1 agrees at 8 bases. The CDR3 is 17 amino acids. With V trimmed by 5 bases and J by 5 bases, 16 bases remained unmatched. Germline assignment: CDR1 SEHNR and CDR2 FQNEAQ (reference sequence). CDR3 residues: CASSKRQGTLMGETQYF. The DNA of the CDR3 is TGTGCCAGCAGCAAACGACAGGGGACACTTATGGGGGAGACCCAGTACTTC.

This chain uses TRBV7-9 with TRBJ1-2; D not resolved. Trimming removed 0 bases from V and 5 bases from J, with 22 bases in between. The CDR3 length is 18 residues. The germline V gene encodes CDR1 SEHNR and CDR2 FQNEAQ (reference sequence). CDR3 sequence (DNA): TGTGCCAGCAGCTTAGCACCACTGCGCTCGGGGATCGTATATGGCTACACCTTC. Encoded protein: CASSLAPLRSGIVYGYTF.

This sequence joins TRBV5-1 and TRBJ1-5, with TRBD1 identical over 8 bases. Germline V lookup: CDR1 SGHRS, CDR2 YFSETQ. This CDR3 spans 14 amino acids. The V gene end was trimmed by 4 bases and the J gene end by 2 bases; junction bases not matched to a gene: 2. The CDR3 here is CASSTTGGNQPQHF. The CDR3 DNA follows: TGCGCCAGCAGCACGACAGGGGGCAATCAGCCCCAGCATTTT.

This clone came up a few times. The V call is TRBV3-1 (or the pseudogene TRBV3-2), the J call TRBJ2-7; D gene unclear. The V end was cut by 3 bases, the J end by 0 bases, with 6 bases between. CDR1 is LGHDT, CDR2 YNNKEL, per germline (reference sequence). This CDR3 is 13 amino acids long. The CDR3 here is CASSHGNSYEQYF. CDR3 DNA sequence: TGTGCCAGCAGCCATGGCAACTCCTACGAGCAGTACTTC.

The chain employs TRBV7-3 and TRBJ2-1; 7 bases agree with TRBD2. The J segment lost 5 bases and the V segment lost 5 bases, leaving 9 bases of the junction unmatched. The V gene's germline CDR1 is SGHTA and CDR2 FQGTGA. CDR3 length equals 15 residues. The CDR3 here is CASSPGSLADNEQFF. In nucleotides, the CDR3 is TGTGCCAGCAGCCCCGGAAGCCTAGCGGACAATGAGCAGTTCTTC.

This chain joins TRBV10-2 and TRBJ2-1; 8 positions match TRBD2. The germline CDR1 and CDR2 sequences are WSHSY and SAAADI. V lost 7 bases to trimming and J lost 0 bases; unmatched junction nucleotides: 20. The length of the CDR3 is 20 residues. This CDR3 is CASTKKTRASGLSSYNEQFF. The CDR3 region has the DNA TGCGCCAGCACTAAAAAAACTCGGGCTAGCGGGCTTTCCTCCTACAATGAGCAGTTCTTC.

The chain recombines TRBV3-1 (or the pseudogene TRBV3-2) with TRBJ2-7; D uncertain. Trimming cost V 2 bases and J 2 bases, with 16 bases left between them. This CDR3 contains 16 residues. Germline V gene sequence: CDR1 LGHDT, CDR2 YNNKEL (reference sequence). The DNA of the CDR3 is TGTGCCAGCAGCCAAAAGTCTGGAGTGCTAACCTACGAGCAGTACTTC. Its translation is CASSQKSGVLTYEQYF.

V gene TRBV28 combines with J gene TRBJ2-7; D possibly corresponds to TRBD1 (5 bases). The CDR3 spans 15 residues. Germline values: CDR1 MDHEN, CDR2 SYDVKM. Deletions cut 1 base from V and 0 bases from J, with 10 bases between. Here the CDR3 reads CASSLSGAVSYEQYF. CDR3 in DNA: TGTGCCAGCAGTTTATCTGGGGCAGTCTCCTACGAGCAGTACTTC.

The genes are TRBV25-1 and TRBJ2-2; 7 bases line up with TRBD2. The CDR3 length is 16 residues. Germline V gene data show CDR1 as MGHDK and CDR2 as SYGVNS. The V gene end was trimmed by 9 bases and the J gene end by 7 bases; junction bases not matched to a gene: 17. The CDR3 sequence: CARPGLLPCLDGELFF. The CDR3 DNA follows: TGTGCCAGACCGGGACTACTCCCCTGCCTGGACGGGGAGCTGTTTTTT.

This clone was counted once. The chain is built from TRBV6-2 or TRBV6-3 and TRBJ2-3, with a tentative D call TRBD2 (6 bases). Trimming removed 8 bases from V and 3 bases from J, with 27 bases in between. The CDR3 sequence is 18 residues long. Germline values: CDR1 MNHEY, CDR2 SVGEGT. CDR3 in DNA: TGTGCCAGCGGTTTGGCGGGAATGGTACACCAATTGACAGATACGCAGTATTTT. It specifies CASGLAGMVHQLTDTQYF.